The source of this T cell receptor beta chain is a study of regulatory T cells in long-lasting Graves disease. According to the study, TCR beta libraries were built with iRepertoire HTBI primers and CDR3-region Arm-PCR. TCRdb reprocessed the multiplex PCR reads with MiXCR, giving one entry per CDR3 protein. The sample shows 400,000 to 650,000 distinct CDR3 sequences, roughly 16% of them seen only once. The sample's time point: newly diagnosed GD, antithyroid drugs for less than 3 months. PBMC-extracted RNA yielded the TCR library. Study conclusions and caveats: Relative to new patients (966), persistent patients exhibited greater sharing of public clonotypes (around 3,000).

This clonotype occurred a few times. Its specificity is unknown. This CDR3 region has 15 residues. J gave up 7 bases and V 5 bases, and 7 bases lay outside the gene matches. CDR1 SGHNT and CDR2 YENEEA come from the germline V gene. Another study also made use of these data, one on T cells in Graves' hyperthyroidism and ophthalmopathy. That source reports: In making diagnoses, clinical symptoms, serum thyroxine and TRAb, thyroid ultrasound and orbital computed tomography were all used. Peripheral blood also featured most of the thyroid clonotypes expanded above 0.001. Ophthalmopathy and stable hyperthyroidism were separated by a 13 V-J model.

The sample was peripheral blood mononuclear cells (PBMCs), taken at new diagnosis, from a patient treated with antithyroid drugs. This sequence joins TRBV11-3 and TRBJ2-2; 10 bases are shared with TRBD1. The TCR sequence derives from a woman aged 40-60 years with Graves disease. This CDR3 is CASSPFGQGVGELFF. The CDR3 nucleotides are TGTGCCAGCAGCCCCTTTGGACAGGGGGTCGGGGAGCTGTTTTTT.